Each of the 9 T cell receptor beta chains below was sequenced from the same sample in a study of T cells in Graves' hyperthyroidism and ophthalmopathy. Researchers amplified the TCR beta CDR3 regions from RNA transcripts. HTBI primers were employed in a first-round RT-PCR of the TCR CDR3. TCRdb recomputed calls from the multiplex PCR reads with MiXCR, one row per CDR3 protein. The table lists roughly 840,000 distinct CDR3 sequences, over 35% of them singletons. Input material: blood. Receptors were obtained from a man younger than 30 with Graves' hyperthyroidism.

The V gene is TRBV7-9, the J gene TRBJ2-6, with TRBD1 identical over 9 bases. Germline-derived CDR1 and CDR2 are SEHNR and FQNEAQ (reference sequence). The CDR3 consists of 16 residues. The ends lost 6 bases at V and 4 bases at J; junction bases unmatched: 7. The CDR3 here is CASSRRTGVGANVLTF. The CDR3 DNA is TGTGCCAGCAGTCGCCGGACAGGGGTCGGGGCCAACGTCCTGACTTTC. Based on the CDR3 plus reference TRBV7-9 and TRBJ2-6, the full variable domain is DTGVSQNPRHKITKRGQNVTFRCDPISEHNRLYWYRQTLGQGPEFLTYFQNEAQLEKSRLLSDRFSAERPKGSFSTLEIQRTEQGDSAMYLCASSRRTGVGANVLTFGAGSRLTVL.

This clonotype was counted ten times or more. J is TRBJ1-2 and V is TRBV7-9, with 7 bases matching TRBD1. The length of the CDR3 is 14 residues. Germline CDR1 SEHNR, CDR2 FQNEAQ (reference sequence). J lost 8 bases, V lost 5 bases, and 11 bases had no gene match. The CDR3: CASSPNTGVYGYTF. CDR3 DNA: TGTGCCAGCAGCCCAAACACAGGGGTATACGGCTACACCTTC.

This clonotype was seen many times. The chain recombines TRBV29-1 with TRBJ1-1, with 9 bases identical to TRBD1. This CDR3 is built from 14 residues. The germline gives CDR1 SQVTM, CDR2 ANQGSEA. The junction had 6 bases not matched to a gene; V was cut back by 1 base and J by 6 bases. The CDR3 here is CSVEGGQGGAEAFF. The CDR3, as DNA: TGCAGCGTTGAAGGGGGACAGGGAGGGGCTGAAGCTTTCTTT.

This chain joins TRBV5-1 and TRBJ1-1; TRBD1 matches at 7 bases. Germline CDR1 is SGHRS and CDR2 is YFSETQ. V shed 4 bases and J 0 bases; nucleotides not matched to a gene: 6. This CDR3 is built from 15 residues. In DNA, the CDR3 is TGCGCCAGCAGCACGTGGACAGGCTTGAACACTGAAGCTTTCTTT. As protein: CASSTWTGLNTEAFF.

This clonotype was picked up many times. The rearrangement links TRBV19 to TRBJ1-2; D is unclear. The CDR3 has 14 amino acids. Trimming removed 3 bases from V and 7 bases from J, with 15 bases in between. Germline CDR1 is LNHDA and CDR2 is SQIVND (reference sequence). For the CDR3, the DNA is TGTGCCAGTAGTATCGATTGGGGTCGGGCTGGCTACACCTTC. Translation: CASSIDWGRAGYTF.

The chain uses TRBV6-5 and TRBJ2-2; 11 nucleotides match TRBD2. CDR1 MNHEY and CDR2 SVGAGI come from the germline V gene. Trimming cost V 2 bases and J 6 bases; bases outside gene matches: 2. The CDR3 runs 15 residues. The CDR3 coding sequence is TGTGCCAGCAGTTACGTAGCGGGAGGGTCCGGGGAGCTGTTTTTT. Residues: CASSYVAGGSGELFF.

There are a few counts of this clonotype. The V call is TRBV9, the J call TRBJ1-1; D call uncertain. Germline V gives CDR1 SGDLS, CDR2 YYNGEE. CDR3 size: 14 residues. Trimming stripped 5 bases from V and 1 base from J, with 12 bases between. The CDR3 DNA reads TGTGCCAGCAGTGAACTAGGTACGAACACTGAAGCTTTCTTT. Residues: CASSELGTNTEAFF.

The J gene is TRBJ1-2, the V gene TRBV12-3 or TRBV12-4, with TRBD1 matching over 8 bases. This CDR3 is 14 amino acids long. V gave up 9 bases and J gave up 8 bases; unmatched junction bases: 14. CDR3 sequence (DNA): TGTGCCAGTCGGGTACCAGGGGGCGCGGTAGGCTACACCTTC. This codes for CASRVPGGAVGYTF.

The rearrangement links TRBV29-1 to TRBJ1-3; D may be TRBD1 (5 bases). Trimming cost V 3 bases and J 2 bases, with 11 bases left between them. From germline, CDR1 is SQVTM and CDR2 ANQGSEA. The CDR3 has 14 residues. The CDR3: CSVDREGTGNTIYF. The CDR3, as DNA: TGCAGCGTTGACAGGGAGGGGACTGGAAACACCATATATTTT.